The entry that follows covers one T cell receptor (beta chain) sequence. This record belongs to a study of T cell changes during pregnancy in multiple sclerosis. The V end lost 3 bases, the J end lost 7 bases, and 10 bases lay between the germline ends. The CDR3 spans 13 residues. Germline V gives CDR1 LNHDA, CDR2 SQIVND (reference sequence). Sequencing was performed with immunoSEQ multiplex PCR; in TCRdb, only in-frame clones are kept and a portion is missing. The repertoire holds about 80,000 clones, roughly 92% seen once, with roughly 0.21% in the top ten. The TCR sequence derives from a female donor with multiple sclerosis, enrolled in a pregnancy study. Here the sequenced sample was CD4+ T cells from peripheral blood mononuclear cells, taken before pregnancy. The chain links TRBV19 to TRBJ1-5; D ambiguous. The CDR3 loop is CASSMSGRQPQHF. CDR3 DNA: TGTGCCAGTAGTATGTCAGGAAGGCAGCCCCAGCATTTT.